One sample yielded the 10 T cell receptor beta chains listed below, sequenced in a study of cytomegalovirus exposure and HLA in healthy donors. TCRdb's copy holds only in-frame clones and misses some; the assay was immunoSEQ multiplex PCR. The sample includes 150,000 to 200,000 clones, more than 75% of them seen just once. The sample taken for sequencing was PBMCs. Receptor source: a man between 18 and 29 years old in good health and CMV-seronegative.

To note about this clone: At one end, the junction sequence differs from germline, possibly due to a read error. The chain uses TRBV7-7 and TRBJ2-1, with D possibly being TRBD2 (6 bases). The length of the CDR3 is 14 residues. Germline V gene sequence: CDR1 SSHAT, CDR2 FNYEAQ (reference sequence). The chain's CDR3 is CASSLGGLADEQFF. CDR3 DNA sequence: TGTGCTAGCAGCTTGGGAGGACTGGCGGATGAGCAGTTCTTC.

This rearrangement joins TRBV28 to TRBJ2-7; 9 positions match TRBD1. Trimming removed 5 bases from V and 2 bases from J; junction bases left unmatched: 7. The CDR3 extends over 15 amino acids. The germline V gene encodes CDR1 MDHEN and CDR2 SYDVKM. The CDR3: CASSTGQGNPYEQYF. The CDR3 region has the DNA TGTGCCAGCAGTACGGGACAGGGAAACCCCTACGAGCAGTACTTC.

The genes are TRBV5-1 and TRBJ2-5; 10 bases agree with TRBD2. V gave up 4 bases and J gave up 3 bases; unmatched junction bases: 6. The CDR3 contains 15 residues. Germline CDR1 SGHRS, CDR2 YFSETQ. The CDR3 DNA follows: TGCGCCAGCAGCGGTAGCGGGGGGAAAGAAGAGACCCAGTACTTC. This sequence encodes CASSGSGGKEETQYF.

The V and J genes are TRBV7-6 and TRBJ1-1, with D perhaps matching TRBD1 (5 bases). The CDR3 spans 15 residues. CDR1 and CDR2 from the germline V gene are SGHVS and FNYEAQ. Trimming took off 5 bases at V and 3 bases at J, with 16 bases between the two ends. CDR3 sequence: CASSNSDIPDTEAFF. As DNA, the CDR3 is TGTGCCAGCAGCAATTCGGACATACCTGACACTGAAGCTTTCTTT.

The rearrangement uses TRBV19 and TRBJ1-5; 9 bases are a match to TRBD1. Germline V gene lookup returns CDR1 LNHDA and CDR2 SQIVND (reference sequence). CDR3 length equals 16 residues. J gave up 2 bases and V 8 bases, and 10 bases lay outside the gene matches. CDR3 sequence (DNA): TGTGCCAGTCAGGCCCGGACAGGGGTGGGCAATCAGCCCCAGCATTTT. This translates into CASQARTGVGNQPQHF.

This chain uses TRBV5-4 with TRBJ2-3, with TRBD2 matching 16 bases. Unmatched junction bases numbered 5, after V lost 4 bases and J lost 0 bases. The CDR3 sequence is 18 residues long. In germline, CDR1 is SGHNT, CDR2 YYREEE (reference sequence). The CDR3 loop is CASSLGTSGGGSTDTQYF. CDR3 in DNA: TGTGCCAGCAGCCTAGGGACTAGCGGGGGGGGGAGCACAGATACGCAGTATTTT.

This clone came up a few times. This chain joins TRBV6-5 and TRBJ1-1; D is unclear. The germline CDR1 and CDR2 sequences are MNHEY and SVGAGI. V lost 4 bases, J lost 3 bases, and 18 bases lay in between. This CDR3 has 16 amino acids. The CDR3 spells CASSCTQVEGYTEAFF. CDR3 bases: TGTGCCAGCAGTTGTACTCAAGTGGAGGGTTACACTGAAGCTTTCTTT.

V gene TRBV7-9 combines with J gene TRBJ1-3; D uncertain. CDR3 length equals 13 residues. Looked up from germline, CDR1 is SEHNR and CDR2 is FQNEAQ (reference sequence). The V and J ends lost 1 base and 4 bases respectively, with 5 bases between them. CDR3 in DNA: TGTGCCAGCAGCTTAGGTGAGGGAAACACCATATATTTT. Translated: CASSLGEGNTIYF.

J is TRBJ1-1 and V is TRBV19; D is uncertain. The CDR3 is 14 residues long. V lost 1 base, J lost 1 base, and 7 bases lay in between. In germline, CDR1 is LNHDA, CDR2 SQIVND (reference sequence). The CDR3 reads CASSIGAGNTEAFF. CDR3 coding DNA: TGTGCCAGTAGTATAGGGGCGGGGAACACTGAAGCTTTCTTT.

This clone appeared a single time. The DNA of the CDR3 is TGCAGCGTCGCAGAAGGGAGTGCGCGGGAGACCCAGTACTTC. Its translation: CSVAEGSARETQYF. V gene TRBV29-1 combines with J gene TRBJ2-5; D might be TRBD2 (5 bases). This CDR3 is built from 14 residues. V shed 6 bases and J shed 5 bases, with 19 bases lying between them. Germline V gene data show CDR1 as SQVTM and CDR2 as ANQGSEA. Combining the CDR3 with reference TRBV29-1 and TRBJ2-5 gives the whole variable domain SAVISQKPSRDICQRGTSLTIQCQVDSQVTMMFWYRQQPGQSLTLIATANQGSEATYESGFVIDKFPISRPNLTFSTLTVSNMSPEDSSIYLCSVAEGSARETQYFGPGTRLLVL.